This T cell receptor (beta chain) appears in the sequencing data of a study of T cells in Graves' hyperthyroidism and ophthalmopathy. Duration under 3 months, a NOSPECS grade of at least 4, and a Clinical Activity Score of at least 3 characterized the ophthalmopathy patients. Extraction of PBMCs used roughly 9.3 ml of fresh peripheral blood. This CDR3 region has 12 residues. Germline CDR1 is SQVTM and CDR2 is ANQGSEA. Trimming stripped 7 bases from V and 7 bases from J, with 17 bases between. Notes on this clonotype: Its cognate antigen is unknown.

Whole-study results and caveats: Onset of ophthalmopathy came a median 6.5 months after the model predicted it. Among thyroid clonotypes expanded above 0.001, most also appeared in blood.

Amplification yielded TCR beta CDR3 regions, with RNA transcripts as the source. A set of HTBI primers served as the primers for a first-round RT-PCR of the TCR CDR3. TCRdb reprocessed the multiplex PCR reads with MiXCR, giving one entry per CDR3 protein. This table holds a few hundred thousand distinct CDR3 sequences, under 25% found once. J is TRBJ2-7 and V is TRBV29-1; weak D call: TRBD2 (6 bases). The source of this sequence is a woman in her seventies with Graves' ophthalmopathy. Sequencing input: blood. The CDR3 DNA is TGCAGCGCCCGAGGGACTCAGGGAGAGCAGTACTTC. This codes for CSARGTQGEQYF.